Described below is a single TCR beta chain sequence and its context. Its antigen is not known. This entry is derived from a study of T cells after yellow fever vaccination. Study as a whole: For low cell numbers, libraries were made with SMART-Seq v4 Ultra Low Input. Study-wide results and caveats: Clones from primary vaccination mostly reappeared after the booster (about 97% CD4, around 90% CD8). The secondary response showed a weaker magnitude and a faster peak, day 5 versus 15.

The TCR cDNA carried a universal primer site and UMIs from 5'RACE template switching. One entry per CDR3 protein results from TCRdb running MiXCR on the 5' RACE reads. The sample lists approximately 120,000 distinct CDR3 sequences, roughly 15% occurring once. Source: CD8+ T cells sorted from PBMCs, taken 5 days after the yellow fever booster vaccination. The receptor's source is a man between 18 and 35 years old who received the YFV17D yellow fever vaccine.

The DNA of the CDR3 is TGTGCCAGCAGCACGGGCGGGTACAATCAGCCCCAGCATTTT. It is translated as CASSTGGYNQPQHF. The chain has TRBV12-3 or TRBV12-4 and TRBJ1-5; no firm D call. The V and J ends lost 6 bases and 3 bases respectively, with 12 bases between them. This CDR3 spans 14 amino acids.